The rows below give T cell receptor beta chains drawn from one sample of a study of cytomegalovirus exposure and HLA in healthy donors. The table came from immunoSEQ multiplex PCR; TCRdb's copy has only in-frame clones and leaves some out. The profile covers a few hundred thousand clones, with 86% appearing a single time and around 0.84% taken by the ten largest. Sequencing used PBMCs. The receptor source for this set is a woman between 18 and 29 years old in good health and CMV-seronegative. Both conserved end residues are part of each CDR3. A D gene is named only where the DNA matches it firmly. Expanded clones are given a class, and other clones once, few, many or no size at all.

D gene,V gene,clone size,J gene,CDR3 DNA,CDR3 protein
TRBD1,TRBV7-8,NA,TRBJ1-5,TGTGCCAGCAGCTCCTCCGGGACAGATAGCAATCAGCCCCAGCATTTT,CASSSSGTDSNQPQHF
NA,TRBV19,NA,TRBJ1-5,TGTGCCAGTATCGGGGGAACCATGAGCCCCTCGACTTATCAGCCCCAGCATTTT,CASIGGTMSPSTYQPQHF
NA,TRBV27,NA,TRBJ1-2,TGTGCCAGCAAGTCCGCCACAGGGTATTATGGCTACACCTTC,CASKSATGYYGYTF
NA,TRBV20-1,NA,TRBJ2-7,TGCAGTGCTAGCCGGGGCGAGCAGTACTTC,CSASRGEQYF
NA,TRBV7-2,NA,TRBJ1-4,TGTGCCAGCAGCTTAGGTCCTAGGGAGGAAAAACTGTTTTTT,CASSLGPREEKLFF
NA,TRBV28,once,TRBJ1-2,TGTGCCAGCAGAAGAGCAGGGGTTGTTAACTATGGCTACACCTTC,CASRRAGVVNYGYTF
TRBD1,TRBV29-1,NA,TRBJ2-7,TGCAGCGTTTGGGCAGGGGGCTTGTACGAGCAGTACTTC,CSVWAGGLYEQYF
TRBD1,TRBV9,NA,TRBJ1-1,TGTGCCAGCAGCGTTACCGACAGGGGTTGGACTGAAGCTTTCTTT,CASSVTDRGWTEAFF
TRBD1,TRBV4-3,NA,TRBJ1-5,TGCGCCAGCAGCCAAGAGACAGGGGCGGGTCAGCCCCAGCATTTT,CASSQETGAGQPQHF
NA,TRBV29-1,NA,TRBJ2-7,TGCAGCGGGACAAAGGACAGCTACGAGCAGTACTTC,CSGTKDSYEQYF
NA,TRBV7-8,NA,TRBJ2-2,TGTGCCAGCAGCTTAGTGGGCCACGGGGAGCTGTTTTTT,CASSLVGHGELFF
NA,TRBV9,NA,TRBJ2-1,TGTGCCAGCAGCGTACAGGGGTACAATGAGCAGTTCTTC,CASSVQGYNEQFF
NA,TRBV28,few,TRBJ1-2,TGTGCCAGCAGGGTGGGCAACTATGGCTACACCTTC,CASRVGNYGYTF
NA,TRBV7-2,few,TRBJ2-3,TGTGCCAGCAGCCGGTACACAGATACGCAGTATTTT,CASSRYTDTQYF
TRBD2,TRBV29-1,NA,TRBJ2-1,TGCAGCGTTGAGGCCTCTGTAGCGGGGGGAAGGTATAGGCAGTTCTTC,CSVEASVAGGRYRQFF
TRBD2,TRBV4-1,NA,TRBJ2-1,TGCGCCAGCAGCCGACCTGCCGGGACTAGCACCCACAATGAGCAGTTCTTC,CASSRPAGTSTHNEQFF
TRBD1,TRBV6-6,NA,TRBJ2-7,TGTGCCAGCTTTTTTGGACAGGGCAACGAGCAGTACTTC,CASFFGQGNEQYF
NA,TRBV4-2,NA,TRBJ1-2,TGTGCCAGCAGCAGCCGGGACTCCTACTATGGCTACACCTTC,CASSSRDSYYGYTF
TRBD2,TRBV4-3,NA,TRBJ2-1,TGCGCCAGCAGCCAAGGCCCGGGAGGGAGGAATGAGCAGTTCTTC,CASSQGPGGRNEQFF
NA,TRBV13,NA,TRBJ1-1,TGTGCCAGCAGCTCCCACGGCACTGAAGCTTTCTTT,CASSSHGTEAFF
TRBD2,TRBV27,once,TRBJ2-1,TGTGCCACCCAAGGCGGGACTAGCTCCTACAATGAGCAGTTCTTC,CATQGGTSSYNEQFF
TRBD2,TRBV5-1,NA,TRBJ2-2,TGCGCCAGCAGCTTGGTGGGACTAAAGAACACCGGGGAGCTGTTTTTT,CASSLVGLKNTGELFF
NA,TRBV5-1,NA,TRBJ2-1,TGCGCCAGCAGTTTTTCCTCCGGAGGGGCTGAGCAGTTCTTC,CASSFSSGGAEQFF
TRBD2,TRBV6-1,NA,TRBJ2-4,TGTGCCAGCAGTGAAGGGCTAGCGGGAGGGAGAAACATTCAGTACTTC,CASSEGLAGGRNIQYF
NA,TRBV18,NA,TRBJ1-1,TGTGCCAGCTCGTCTTCCGGCGGGGGGTACACTGAAGCTTTCTTT,CASSSSGGGYTEAFF
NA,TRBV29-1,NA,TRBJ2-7,TGCAGCGTTGCCGCCCAGACAGCATACTACGAGCAGTACTTC,CSVAAQTAYYEQYF
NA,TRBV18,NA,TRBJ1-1,TGTGCCAGCTCACCAAGCGTGAACACTGAAGCTTTCTTT,CASSPSVNTEAFF
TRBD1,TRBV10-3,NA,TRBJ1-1,TGTGCCATCAGCCCGACAGGGTCGAACACTGAAGCTTTCTTT,CAISPTGSNTEAFF
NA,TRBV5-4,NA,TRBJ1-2,TGTGCCAGCAGCTTGGAGCACTATGGCTACACCTTC,CASSLEHYGYTF
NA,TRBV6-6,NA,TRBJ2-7,TGTGCCAGCAGACAGGGAGCGTTATACGAGCAGTACTTC,CASRQGALYEQYF
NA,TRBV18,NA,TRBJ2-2,TGTGCCAGCTCACCTAGCGGTGCGAACACCGGGGAGCTGTTTTTT,CASSPSGANTGELFF
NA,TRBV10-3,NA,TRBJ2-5,TGTGCCATCAGTGAGTGGACTACGGGGGAGACCCAGTACTTC,CAISEWTTGETQYF
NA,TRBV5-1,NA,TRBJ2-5,TGCGCCAGCAGCACCGGGGACTCGCAAGAGACCCAGTACTTC,CASSTGDSQETQYF
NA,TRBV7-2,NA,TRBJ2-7,TGTGCCAGCAGCGCCCTGGGCCCCTACGAGCAGTACTTC,CASSALGPYEQYF
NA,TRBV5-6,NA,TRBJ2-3,TGTGCCAGCAGAAATTTCAGGGCTGATACGCAGTATTTT,CASRNFRADTQYF
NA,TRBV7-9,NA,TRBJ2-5,TGTGCCAGCAGCCGAGCGGGCATGGCCCAAGAGACCCAGTACTTC,CASSRAGMAQETQYF
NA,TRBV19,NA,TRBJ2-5,TGTGCCAGTAGTTGGCAGGGCCAAGAGACCCAGTACTTC,CASSWQGQETQYF
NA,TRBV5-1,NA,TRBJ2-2,TGCGCCAGCAGCTTGTTAGGGGTAACCGGGGAGCTGTTTTTT,CASSLLGVTGELFF
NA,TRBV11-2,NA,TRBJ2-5,TGTGCCAGCAGCTTAACGGGGGTTAGTGAAGAGACCCAGTACTTC,CASSLTGVSEETQYF
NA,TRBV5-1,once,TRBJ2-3,TGCGCCAGCAGAACCCTTGACGGGGGTTTTCCAGATACGCAGTATTTT,CASRTLDGGFPDTQYF
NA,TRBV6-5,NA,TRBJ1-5,TGTGCCAGCAGTTTGTTGCCAGGGGGCAATCAGCCCCAGCATTTT,CASSLLPGGNQPQHF